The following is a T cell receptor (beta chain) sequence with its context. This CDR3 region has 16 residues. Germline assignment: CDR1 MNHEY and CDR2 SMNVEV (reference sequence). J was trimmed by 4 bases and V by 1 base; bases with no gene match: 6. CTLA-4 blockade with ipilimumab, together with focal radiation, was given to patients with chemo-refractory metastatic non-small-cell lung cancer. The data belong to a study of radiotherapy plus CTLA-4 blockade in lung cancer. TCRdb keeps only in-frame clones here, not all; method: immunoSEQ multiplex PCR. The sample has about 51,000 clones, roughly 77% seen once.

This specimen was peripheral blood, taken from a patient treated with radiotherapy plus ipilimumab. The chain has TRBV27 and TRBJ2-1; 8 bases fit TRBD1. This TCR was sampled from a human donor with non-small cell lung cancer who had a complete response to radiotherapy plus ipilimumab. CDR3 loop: CASSLFGTGKYNEQFF. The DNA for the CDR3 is TGTGCCAGCAGTTTATTTGGGACAGGCAAATACAATGAGCAGTTCTTC.